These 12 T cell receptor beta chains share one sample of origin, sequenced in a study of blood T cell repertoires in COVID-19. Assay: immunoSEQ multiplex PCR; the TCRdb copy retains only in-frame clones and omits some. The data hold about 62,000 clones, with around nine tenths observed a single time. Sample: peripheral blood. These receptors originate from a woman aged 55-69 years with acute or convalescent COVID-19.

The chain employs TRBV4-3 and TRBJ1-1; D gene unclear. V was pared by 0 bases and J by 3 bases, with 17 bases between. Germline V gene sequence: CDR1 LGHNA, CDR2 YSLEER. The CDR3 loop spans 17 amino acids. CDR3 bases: TGCGCCAGCAGCCAAGATGTCAAGGGAGGGTTTTACACTGAAGCTTTCTTT. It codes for CASSQDVKGGFYTEAFF.

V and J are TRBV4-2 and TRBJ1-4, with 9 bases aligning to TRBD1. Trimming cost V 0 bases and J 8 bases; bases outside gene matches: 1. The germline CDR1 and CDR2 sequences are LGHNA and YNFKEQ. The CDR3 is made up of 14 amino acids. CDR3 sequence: CASSQEGQGEKLFF. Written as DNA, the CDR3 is TGTGCCAGCAGCCAAGAAGGACAGGGGGAAAAACTGTTTTTT.

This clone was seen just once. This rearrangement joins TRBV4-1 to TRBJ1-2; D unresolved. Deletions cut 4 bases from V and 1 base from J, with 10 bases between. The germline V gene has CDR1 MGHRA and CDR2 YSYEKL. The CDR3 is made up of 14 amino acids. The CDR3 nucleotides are TGCGCCAGCAGCCGTACCGGGAGTAACTATGGCTACACCTTC. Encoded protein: CASSRTGSNYGYTF.

CDR3: CASSLTGVGTDTQYF. The CDR3 DNA reads as TGTGCCAGCAGCCTGACAGGGGTCGGTACAGATACGCAGTATTTT. This chain links TRBV5-6 with TRBJ2-3; the match to TRBD1 covers 8 bases. Losses at the gene ends were 4 bases for V and 3 bases for J; bases not matched to a gene: 7. This CDR3 has 15 residues. Germline CDR1 is SGHDT and CDR2 is YYEEEE.

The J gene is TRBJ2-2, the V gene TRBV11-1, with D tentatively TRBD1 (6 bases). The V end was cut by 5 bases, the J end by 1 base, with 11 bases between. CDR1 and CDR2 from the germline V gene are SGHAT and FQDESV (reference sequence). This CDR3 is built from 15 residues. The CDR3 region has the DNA TGTGCCAGCAGCCTAGACAGGTGGAACACCGGGGAGCTGTTTTTT. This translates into CASSLDRWNTGELFF.

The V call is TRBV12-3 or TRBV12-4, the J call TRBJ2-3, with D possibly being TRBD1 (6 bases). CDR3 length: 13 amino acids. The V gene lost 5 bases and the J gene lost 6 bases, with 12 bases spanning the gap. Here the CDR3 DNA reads TGTGCCAGCAGTACTTACAGGGTGGATACGCAGTATTTT. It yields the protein CASSTYRVDTQYF.

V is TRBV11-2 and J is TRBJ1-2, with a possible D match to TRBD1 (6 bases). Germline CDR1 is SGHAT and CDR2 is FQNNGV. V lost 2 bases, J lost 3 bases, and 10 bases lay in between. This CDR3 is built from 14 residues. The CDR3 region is CASSLQGYDYGYTF. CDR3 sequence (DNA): TGTGCCAGCAGCTTACAGGGGTACGACTATGGCTACACCTTC.

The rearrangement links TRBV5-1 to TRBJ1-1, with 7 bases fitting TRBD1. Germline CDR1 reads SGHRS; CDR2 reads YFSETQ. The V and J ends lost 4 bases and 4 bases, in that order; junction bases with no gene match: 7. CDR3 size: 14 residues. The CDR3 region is CASSRDPGGTEAFF. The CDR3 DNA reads TGCGCCAGCAGCCGGGACCCAGGGGGCACTGAAGCTTTCTTT. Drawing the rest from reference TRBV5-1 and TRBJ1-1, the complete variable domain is KAGVTQTPRYLIKTRGQQVTLSCSPISGHRSVSWYQQTPGQGLQFLFEYFSETQRNKGNFPGRFSGRQFSNSRSEMNVSTLELGDSALYLCASSRDPGGTEAFFGQGTRLTVV.

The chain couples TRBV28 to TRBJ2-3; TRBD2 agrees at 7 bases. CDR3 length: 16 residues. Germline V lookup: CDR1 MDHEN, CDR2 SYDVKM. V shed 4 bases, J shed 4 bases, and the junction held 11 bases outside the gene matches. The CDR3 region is CASSSGGTVISDTQYF. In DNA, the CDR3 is TGTGCCAGCAGTTCCGGGGGGACGGTAATTTCAGATACGCAGTATTTT.

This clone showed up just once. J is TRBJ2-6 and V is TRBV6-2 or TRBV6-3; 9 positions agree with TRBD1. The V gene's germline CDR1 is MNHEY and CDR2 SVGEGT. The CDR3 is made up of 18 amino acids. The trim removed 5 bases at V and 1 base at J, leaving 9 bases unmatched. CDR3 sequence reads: CASSDLTGGTSGANVLTF. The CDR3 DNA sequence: TGTGCCAGCAGTGACTTGACAGGGGGAACTTCTGGGGCCAACGTCCTGACTTTC.

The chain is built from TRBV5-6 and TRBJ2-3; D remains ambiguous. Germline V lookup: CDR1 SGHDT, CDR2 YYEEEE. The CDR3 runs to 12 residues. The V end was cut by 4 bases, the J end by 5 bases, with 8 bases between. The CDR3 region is CASSVSRDTQYF. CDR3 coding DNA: TGTGCCAGCAGCGTAAGCCGAGATACGCAGTATTTT.

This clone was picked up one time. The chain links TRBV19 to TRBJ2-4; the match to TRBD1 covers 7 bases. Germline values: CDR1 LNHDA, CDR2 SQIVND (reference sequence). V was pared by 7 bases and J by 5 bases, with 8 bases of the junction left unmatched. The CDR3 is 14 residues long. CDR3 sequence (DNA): TGTGCCAGTATTGACAGGGCGGGCGAAAACATTCAGTACTTC. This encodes CASIDRAGENIQYF.